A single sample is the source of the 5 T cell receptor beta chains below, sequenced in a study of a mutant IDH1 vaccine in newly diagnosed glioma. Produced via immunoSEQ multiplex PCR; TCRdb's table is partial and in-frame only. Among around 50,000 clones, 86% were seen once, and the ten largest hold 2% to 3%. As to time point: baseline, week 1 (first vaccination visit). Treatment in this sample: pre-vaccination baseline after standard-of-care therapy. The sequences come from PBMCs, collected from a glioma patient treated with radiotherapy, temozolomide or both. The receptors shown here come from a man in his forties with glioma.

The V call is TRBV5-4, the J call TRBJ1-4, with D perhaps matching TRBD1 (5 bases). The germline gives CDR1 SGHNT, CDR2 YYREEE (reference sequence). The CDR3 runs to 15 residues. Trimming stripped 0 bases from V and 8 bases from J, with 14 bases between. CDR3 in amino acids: CASSLARAGEEKLFF. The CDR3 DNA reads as TGTGCCAGCAGCTTGGCCAGGGCAGGAGAAGAAAAACTGTTTTTT.

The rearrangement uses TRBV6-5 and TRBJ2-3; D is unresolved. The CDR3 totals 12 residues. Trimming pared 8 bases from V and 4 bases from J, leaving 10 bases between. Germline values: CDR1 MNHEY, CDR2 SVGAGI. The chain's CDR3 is CASRARADTQYF. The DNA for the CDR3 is TGTGCCAGCCGGGCCCGGGCAGATACGCAGTATTTT.

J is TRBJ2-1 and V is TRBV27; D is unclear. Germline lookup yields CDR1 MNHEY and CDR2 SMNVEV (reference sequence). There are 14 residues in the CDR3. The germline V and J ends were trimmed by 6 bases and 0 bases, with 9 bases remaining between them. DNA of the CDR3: TGTGCCAGCAGGGACGTGAGCTCCTACAATGAGCAGTTCTTC. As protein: CASRDVSSYNEQFF.

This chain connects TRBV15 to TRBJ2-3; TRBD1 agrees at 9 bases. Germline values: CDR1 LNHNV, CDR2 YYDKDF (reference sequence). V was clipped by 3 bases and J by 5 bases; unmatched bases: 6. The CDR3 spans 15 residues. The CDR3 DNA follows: TGTGCCACCAGCAGGGGAACAGGGGGCAGAGATACGCAGTATTTT. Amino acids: CATSRGTGGRDTQYF.

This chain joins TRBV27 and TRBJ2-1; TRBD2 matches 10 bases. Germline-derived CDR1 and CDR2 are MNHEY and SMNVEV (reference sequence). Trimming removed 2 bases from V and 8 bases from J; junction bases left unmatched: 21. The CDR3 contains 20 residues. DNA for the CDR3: TGTGCCAGCAGTTTACCTCGGCTAGCGGGAGATAGCGTCAAGGTCCATGAGCAGTTCTTC. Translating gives CASSLPRLAGDSVKVHEQFF.